What follows are 27 T cell receptor beta chains derived from one specimen sequenced in a study of blood T cells in healthy people across ages. For the second PCR, which ran for about 6 to 11 cycles, a sample-barcoded 5' primer and a J-beta primer mix were used. Using its own MiXCR run on the 5' RACE reads, TCRdb lists one record per CDR3 protein. The sample has some 930,000 distinct CDR3 sequences; 25% to 35% are singletons. The sample was also reused in another study, on T cells of mothers and their children.

Sample: blood. The source is a woman in her thirties or forties in good health.

The table lists this clonotype with a few counts. This sequence joins TRBV27 and TRBJ2-4, with D possibly matching TRBD1 (8 bases). V lost 6 bases to trimming and J lost 13 bases, with 25 bases between them. Germline values: CDR1 MNHEY, CDR2 SMNVEV (reference sequence). The length of the CDR3 is 15 residues. DNA for the CDR3: TGTGCCAGCAGATACGGGGGGCAGGGGGCGCTGGAGCAGTACTTC. Its protein product is CASRYGGQGALEQYF.

V and J are TRBV6-2 or TRBV6-3 and TRBJ2-1, with 8 bases lining up with TRBD1. The CDR3 spans 19 residues. CDR1 and CDR2 from the germline V gene are MNHEY and SVGEGT. J gave up 1 base and V 2 bases, and 13 bases lay outside the gene matches. The CDR3 reads CASSYAGQGIGVSYNEQFF. As DNA, the CDR3 is TGTGCCAGCAGTTACGCTGGACAGGGTATCGGGGTTTCCTACAATGAGCAGTTCTTC.

The table lists this clonotype with a few counts. The chain links TRBV7-3 to TRBJ2-5, with D perhaps assigned TRBD1 or TRBD2 (5 bases each). From germline, CDR1 is SGHTA and CDR2 FQGTGA. Deletions cut 2 bases from V and 4 bases from J, with 14 bases between. The CDR3 sequence is 15 residues long. CDR3 sequence reads: CASSLRGGGRETQYF. The CDR3 DNA reads as TGTGCCAGCAGCTTACGGGGTGGGGGTAGAGAGACCCAGTACTTC.

The gene calls are TRBV7-2 and TRBJ1-5; the D is unclear. Trimming cost V 1 base and J 2 bases, with 9 bases left between them. CDR3 size: 15 residues. Germline CDR1 SGHTA, CDR2 FQGNSA. CDR3 region: CASSLGTWGNQPQHF. The CDR3 DNA reads TGTGCCAGCAGCTTAGGGACGTGGGGCAATCAGCCCCAGCATTTT.

This clonotype was detected only once. The chain is built from TRBV12-3 or TRBV12-4 and TRBJ2-3; D might be TRBD2 (6 bases). Trimming pared 4 bases from V and 4 bases from J, leaving 15 bases between. This CDR3 has 15 amino acids. CDR3 loop: CASSSQEGRADTQYF. The CDR3 region has the DNA TGTGCCAGCAGTTCCCAGGAGGGCCGGGCAGATACGCAGTATTTT.

The chain is built from TRBV29-1 and TRBJ1-1; 8 bases line up with TRBD1. V dropped 7 bases and J dropped 2; count of bases not matched to a gene: 6. CDR1 is SQVTM, CDR2 ANQGSEA, per germline. The CDR3 runs to 13 residues. CDR3 bases: TGCAGCGCTGACAGGGGAATAAACACTGAAGCTTTCTTT. Translated, it gives CSADRGINTEAFF.

This clonotype has ten or more counts. The chain couples TRBV3-1 to TRBJ2-3; TRBD2 agrees at 9 bases. The CDR3 extends over 16 amino acids. Trimming at V came to 1 base and at J to 1 base, leaving 3 bases not matched to a gene. The germline V gene has CDR1 LGHDT and CDR2 YNNKEL (reference sequence). The CDR3 DNA sequence: TGTGCCAGCAGCCAAGGAGCGGGGGGCCGCACAGATACGCAGTATTTT. Its translation is CASSQGAGGRTDTQYF.

This clonotype was counted only a few times. CDR3: CSARDQGLEAFF. CDR3 DNA: TGCAGTGCTAGAGATCAAGGATTGGAAGCTTTCTTT. The rearrangement joins TRBV20-1 to TRBJ1-1; D gene unclear. Germline V CDR1 and CDR2: DFQATT, SNEGSKA (reference sequence). V lost 0 bases to trimming and J lost 8 bases, with 10 bases between them. This CDR3 has 12 amino acids.

This clonotype has a handful of counts. The chain joins TRBV10-3 to TRBJ1-2; TRBD1 matches 7 bases. This CDR3 spans 16 amino acids. With 7 bases clipped from V and 4 bases from J, the junction kept 15 bases outside the gene matches. Germline-derived CDR1 and CDR2 are ENHRY and SYGVKD. CDR3 residues: CAITHGQDQGIYGYTF. DNA of the CDR3: TGTGCCATCACTCATGGACAGGATCAGGGTATCTATGGCTACACCTTC.

A note on this clonotype: The junction shows a germline mismatch at one end, possibly a read error. The V gene is TRBV15, the J gene TRBJ2-3, with D possibly TRBD1 on 5 matching bases. The CDR3 totals 14 residues. CDR1 and CDR2 (germline): LNHNV, YYDKDF (reference sequence). The chain's CDR3 is CAASREGAADTQDF. In DNA, the CDR3 is TGTGCCGCCAGCAGAGAAGGGGCCGCAGATACGCAGGATTTT. Supplemented by reference TRBV15 and TRBJ2-3, the full variable domain reads DAMVIQNPRYQVTQFGKPVTLSCSQTLNHNVMYWYQQKSSQAPKLLFHYYDKDFNNEADTPDNFQSRRPNTSFCFLDIRSPGLGDTAMYLCAASREGAADTQDFGPGTRLTVL.

The chain has TRBV7-2 and TRBJ1-1, with 7 nucleotides matching TRBD1. The ends lost 5 bases at V and 7 bases at J; junction bases unmatched: 7. The CDR3 consists of 13 residues. The germline V gene has CDR1 SGHTA and CDR2 FQGNSA. The CDR3 sequence: CASSLRDRNEAFF. The CDR3 DNA follows: TGTGCCAGCAGCCTAAGGGACAGAAATGAAGCTTTCTTT.

This clonotype appeared a few times. This rearrangement joins TRBV6-1 to TRBJ1-5; a weak D match, TRBD1 (6 bases). This CDR3 contains 14 residues. V dropped 7 bases and J dropped 2 bases, with 12 bases sitting between them. From germline, CDR1 is MNHNS and CDR2 SASEGT. CDR3 nucleotide sequence: TGTGCCAGCAAGGCGGGGGGCGGCAATCAGCCCCAGCATTTT. Translating gives CASKAGGGNQPQHF.

In this sample, this clonotype turned up once. A read error may account for a junction end that differs from germline. The chain uses TRBV5-1 and TRBJ2-3; D is perhaps TRBD1 or TRBD2 (5 bases each). CDR3 size: 16 residues. CDR1 SGHRS and CDR2 YFSETQ come from the germline V gene. For the CDR3, the DNA is TGCGCCGGCAGCTTTGGCGTGAGGGGCGACACAGATACGCAGTATTTT. It encodes CAGSFGVRGDTDTQYF.

Many counts were recorded for this clonotype. The rearrangement links TRBV12-3 or TRBV12-4 to TRBJ1-1; perhaps TRBD1 as D (6 bases). There are 13 residues in the CDR3. Trimming took off 6 bases at V and 6 bases at J, with 14 bases between the two ends. This CDR3 is CASSLGAGPEAFF. The CDR3 DNA is TGTGCCAGCAGCTTGGGGGCTGGGCCTGAAGCTTTCTTT.

This clonotype came up a few times. The V call is TRBV28, the J call TRBJ2-3, with 9 bases lining up with TRBD2. Germline CDR1 is MDHEN and CDR2 is SYDVKM. CDR3 length equals 16 residues. After removal of 5 bases from V and 5 bases from J, the junction contained 11 bases not matched to a gene. This CDR3 is CASSASGTSSRDTQYF. The CDR3 region has the DNA TGTGCCAGCAGTGCCTCCGGGACTAGCTCGAGAGATACGCAGTATTTT. Together with reference TRBV28 and TRBJ2-3, the CDR3 gives the full variable domain: DVKVTQSSRYLVKRTGEKVFLECVQDMDHENMFWYRQDPGLGLRLIYFSYDVKMKEKGDIPEGYSVSREKKERFSLILESASTNQTSMYLCASSASGTSSRDTQYFGPGTRLTVL.

The sample holds many counts of this clonotype. This chain joins TRBV28 and TRBJ1-5; D unclear. The CDR3 consists of 11 residues. Trimming cost V 4 bases and J 5 bases, with 3 bases left between them. CDR1 MDHEN and CDR2 SYDVKM come from the germline V gene. CDR3 bases: TGTGCCAGCAGTTCTTATCAGCCCCAGCATTTT. Residues: CASSSYQPQHF.

Details on this clonotype: The junction differs from germline at one of its ends, possibly a read error. The V gene is TRBV11-2, the J gene TRBJ2-6; D tentatively reads TRBD1 or TRBD2 (5 bases each). The V gene's germline CDR1 is SGHAT and CDR2 FQNNGV. The CDR3 is made up of 16 amino acids. Here the CDR3 reads CASSPGPSGGANVRTF. As DNA, the CDR3 is TGTGCCAGCAGCCCTGGTCCGAGCGGTGGGGCCAACGTCCGGACTTTC. The variable domain in full, completed from reference TRBV11-2 and TRBJ2-6, reads EAGVAQSPRYKIIEKRQSVAFWCNPISGHATLYWYQQILGQGPKLLIQFQNNGVVDDSQLPKDRFSAERLKGVDSTLKIQPAKLEDSAVYLCASSPGPSGGANVRTFGAGSRLTVL.

CDR3 DNA sequence: TGTGCCAGCAGAGACCGGGACAGGGGGCTCGAGCAGTACTTC. This gives the protein CASRDRDRGLEQYF. The chain carries TRBV2 and TRBJ2-7, with 12 positions matching TRBD1. The V gene end was trimmed by 6 bases and the J gene end by 6 bases; junction bases not matched to a gene: 6. Germline-derived CDR1 and CDR2 are SNHLY and FYNNEI. The CDR3 runs 14 residues.

This clonotype was seen ten or more times. The J gene is TRBJ2-3, the V gene TRBV6-5; the D call may be TRBD1 or TRBD2 (6 bases each). Germline assignment: CDR1 MNHEY and CDR2 SVGAGI. Deletions cut 0 bases from V and 2 bases from J, with 12 bases between. This CDR3 contains 16 residues. The CDR3 loop is CASSYSPGAITDTQYF. CDR3 nucleotide sequence: TGTGCCAGCAGTTACTCTCCGGGGGCGATCACAGATACGCAGTATTTT.

Comment on this clonotype: The germline gene is not matched at one end of the junction; a read error may be the cause. The CDR3 loop reads CASSPRDTGERFF. CDR3 DNA: TGTGCCAGCTCACCACGAGATACCGGGGAGCGGTTTTTT. The chain combines TRBV18 with TRBJ2-2, with a possible D match to TRBD2 (5 bases). The CDR3 spans 13 residues. Per germline, CDR1 KGHSH and CDR2 LQKENI.

This clonotype was observed a handful of times. The chain carries TRBV7-2 and TRBJ2-3; D may be TRBD2 (7 bases). The CDR3 runs to 16 residues. V was pared by 3 bases and J by 1 base, with 14 bases between. Germline values: CDR1 SGHTA, CDR2 FQGNSA. The CDR3 sequence is CASSFLGGLRTDTQYF. The CDR3 nucleotides read TGTGCCAGCAGCTTTCTCGGGGGGCTGCGCACAGATACGCAGTATTTT.

The rearrangement uses TRBV24-1 and TRBJ2-1, with D unresolved. V dropped 3 bases and J dropped 5 bases, with 13 bases sitting between them. The germline CDR1 and CDR2 sequences are KGHDR and SFDVKD. The CDR3 contains 15 residues. The CDR3 here is CATSDSRGGHNEQFF. CDR3 sequence (DNA): TGTGCCACCAGTGATAGCCGTGGCGGACACAATGAGCAGTTCTTC.

This clonotype was picked up a small number of times. CDR3 DNA: TGCGCCAGCAGTCAAGGACAGGTATACAATGAGCAGTACTTC. As protein: CASSQGQVYNEQYF. The chain has TRBV5-1 and TRBJ2-1, with TRBD1 matching 7 bases. The J call may be incorrect, as the DNA end agrees better with TRBJ2-7. The CDR3 sequence is 14 residues long. Germline V gene data show CDR1 as SGHRS and CDR2 as YFSETQ.

V and J are TRBV2 and TRBJ1-2; D is unresolved. The length of the CDR3 is 12 residues. Trimming took off 2 bases at V and 9 bases at J, with 10 bases between the two ends. The germline CDR1 and CDR2 sequences are SNHLY and FYNNEI. CDR3 nucleotides: TGTGCCAGCAGTGAATTCCCGGGGAGCTACACCTTC. This encodes CASSEFPGSYTF.

This clonotype came up a few times. The chain joins TRBV27 to TRBJ1-6; no clear D gene. CDR1 and CDR2 from the germline V gene are MNHEY and SMNVEV (reference sequence). The CDR3 covers 15 residues. V lost 3 bases and J 6 bases, leaving 12 bases between the germline ends. The CDR3 sequence is CASSFYRTLNSPLHF. Written as DNA, the CDR3 is TGTGCCAGCAGTTTTTATCGGACTCTTAATTCACCCCTCCACTTT.

V is TRBV5-6 and J is TRBJ2-2; D not certain. Trimming stripped 2 bases from V and 6 bases from J, with 11 bases between. Per the germline V gene, CDR1 is SGHDT and CDR2 is YYEEEE. CDR3 length equals 14 residues. The CDR3 loop is CASSLAVPAGELFF. CDR3 bases: TGTGCCAGCAGCTTAGCCGTCCCCGCCGGGGAGCTGTTTTTT.

A remark on this clonotype: Given a much more abundant clone one base away, this may be a read error. This chain's CDR3 is CSAHNAAGKHGYPF. The CDR3 region has the DNA TGCAGTGCCCATAACGCGGCAGGCAAGCATGGCTACCCCTTC. The chain links TRBV20-1 to TRBJ1-2, with D uncertain. From germline, CDR1 is DFQATT and CDR2 SNEGSKA (reference sequence). The CDR3 extends over 14 amino acids.